These 9 T cell receptor beta chains were all obtained from the same sample, sequenced in a study of control samples from healthy donors and cancer patients (dated by TCRdb to about 2020). Library prep was done by the immunoSEQ multiplex PCR assay. As stored in TCRdb, this immuneACCESS dataset retains in-frame rearrangements with V and J assigned. A fraction of the clones does not appear; measured against another copy, unresolved V genes explain less than half of the discrepancy, and the remainder lacks a known reason. Here the sample has about 160,000 clones; around 95% occur a single time. Of the sample, roughly 4.3% is held by the ten largest clones. Sequencing was carried out using blood. All receptors derive from a woman aged 55-70 years in good health.

The chain employs TRBV7-6 and TRBJ1-4, with D perhaps matching TRBD1 (5 bases). Trimming removed 4 bases from V and 7 bases from J, with 13 bases in between. Per germline, CDR1 SGHVS and CDR2 FNYEAQ. The length of the CDR3 is 14 residues. CDR3 region: CASSYARQGEKLFF. The CDR3 nucleotides read TGTGCCAGCAGCTATGCTAGGCAGGGTGAAAAACTGTTTTTT. Variable domain in full (rest from reference TRBV7-6 and TRBJ1-4): GAGVSQSPRYKVTKRGQDVALRCDPISGHVSLYWYRQALGQGPEFLTYFNYEAQQDKSGLPNDRFSAERPEGSISTLTIQRTEQRDSAMYRCASSYARQGEKLFFGSGTQLSVL.

This sequence joins TRBV6-2 or TRBV6-3 and TRBJ2-3; 9 nucleotides match TRBD1. The germline V gene encodes CDR1 MNHEY and CDR2 SVGEGT. J gave up 3 bases and V 5 bases, and 9 bases lay outside the gene matches. The CDR3 has 16 residues. This chain's CDR3 is CASSIPIGQGTDTQYF. CDR3 DNA sequence: TGTGCCAGCAGTATACCCATCGGACAGGGGACAGATACGCAGTATTTT.

The chain has TRBV6-9 and TRBJ1-2; 10 nucleotides agree with TRBD1. V lost 8 bases and J lost 3; bases outside the gene matches: 12. This CDR3 has 16 residues. Germline values: CDR1 MNHGY, CDR2 SVAAGI. CDR3 sequence (DNA): TGTGCCAGCCACCACCCCACGACAGGGGGCGACTATGGCTACACCTTC. It yields the protein CASHHPTTGGDYGYTF.

V is TRBV6-2 or TRBV6-3 and J is TRBJ1-2; D is unresolved. Germline assignment: CDR1 MNHEY and CDR2 SVGEGT. V lost 5 bases and J 5 bases, leaving 6 bases between the germline ends. This CDR3 is 11 amino acids long. CDR3 protein: CASSDKYGYTF. The CDR3 DNA reads TGTGCCAGCAGTGACAAGTATGGCTACACCTTC.

Notes on this clone: The sample has other DNA sequences that encode this CDR3 too. The chain recombines TRBV29-1 with TRBJ1-3; D gene uncertain. The CDR3 has 13 residues. Trimming removed 4 bases from V and 0 bases from J, with 7 bases in between. Germline CDR1 reads SQVTM; CDR2 reads ANQGSEA. CDR3 nucleotides: TGCAGCGTTGTGTCCCCCTCTGGAAACACCATATATTTT. It is translated as CSVVSPSGNTIYF. The full variable domain, its missing parts supplied by reference TRBV29-1 and TRBJ1-3, is SAVISQKPSRDICQRGTSLTIQCQVDSQVTMMFWYRQQPGQSLTLIATANQGSEATYESGFVIDKFPISRPNLTFSTLTVSNMSPEDSSIYLCSVVSPSGNTIYFGEGSWLTVV.

The chain is built from TRBV5-4 and TRBJ2-7; D is unresolved. CDR3 size: 13 residues. Per germline, CDR1 SGHNT and CDR2 YYREEE (reference sequence). Trimming removed 5 bases from V and 0 bases from J, with 9 bases in between. CDR3: CASRQTPSYEQYF. The CDR3 DNA sequence: TGTGCCAGCAGACAGACACCCTCCTACGAGCAGTACTTC. The variable domain in full, with the rest retrieved from reference TRBV5-4 and TRBJ2-7, is ETGVTQSPTHLIKTRGQQVTLRCSSQSGHNTVSWYQQALGQGPQFIFQYYREEENGRGNFPPRFSGLQFPNYSSELNVNALELDDSALYLCASRQTPSYEQYFGPGTRLTVT.

The genes are TRBV2 and TRBJ1-6; TRBD1 matches at 7 bases. CDR1 is SNHLY and CDR2 is FYNNEI in the germline V gene. This CDR3 is 14 amino acids long. V shed 6 bases and J 8 bases; nucleotides not matched to a gene: 7. Here the CDR3 DNA reads TGTGCCAGCAGAGGGGACAGCGCCGATTCACCCCTCCACTTT. Its translation is CASRGDSADSPLHF.

This rearrangement joins TRBV28 to TRBJ2-3, with 9 bases aligning to TRBD2. Germline CDR1 MDHEN, CDR2 SYDVKM. The CDR3 has 16 residues. The V and J ends lost 6 bases and 2 bases, in that order; junction bases with no gene match: 9. DNA of the CDR3: TGTGCCAGCAGCCCAATAGCGGGGGCTACCACAGATACGCAGTATTTT. Encoded protein: CASSPIAGATTDTQYF.

The rearrangement joins TRBV30 to TRBJ2-3; TRBD1 matches 9 bases. Germline loops: CDR1 GTSNPN, CDR2 SVGIG (reference sequence). The J segment lost 3 bases and the V segment lost 0 bases, leaving 7 bases of the junction unmatched. This CDR3 comprises 16 residues. CDR3 nucleotide sequence: TGTGCCTGGAGTGTACAGGGGACAGGGAGGACAGATACGCAGTATTTT. Translated: CAWSVQGTGRTDTQYF.